The T cell receptor (beta chain) under discussion was sequenced for a study of Graves' ophthalmopathy and Graves' hyperthyroidism. Study details: Peripheral blood collection took place at initial diagnosis, before any treatment. General study results and limits: Appearing in blood as well were most expanded thyroid clonotypes above 0.001 frequency. Ophthalmopathy could be told apart from stable hyperthyroidism by a 13-signature model (about 89% sensitivity, roughly 81% specificity).

PBMCs were obtained from 8.5 to 10 ml of fresh peripheral blood. CDR1 is SEHNR and CDR2 is FQNEAQ in the germline V gene (reference sequence). The CDR3 covers 15 residues. Turning to this clonotype: No antigen is known for it. Germline is not matched at one junction end, which may reflect a read error.

RNA transcripts were the template, and TCR beta CDR3 regions were amplified from them. The authors performed first-round RT-PCR with HTBI primers and then a second-round multiplex PCR. TCRdb independently ran MiXCR on the multiplex PCR reads; one entry per CDR3 protein. Of around 600,000 distinct CDR3 sequences in the sample, about 38% are singletons; the top ten hold over 2.5%. The TCR comes from an adult man with Graves' ophthalmopathy. The source material was peripheral blood. The V call is TRBV7-9, the J call TRBJ1-3, with a tentative D call TRBD1 (5 bases). CDR3 bases: TGCGCCAGCAGCCTTCAGGGAGCCGGCGGAAACACCATATATTTT. It is translated as CASSLQGAGGNTIYF.